This T cell receptor (beta chain) is drawn from a study of CD8 T cells in ankylosing spondylitis. This clonotype was seen ten or more times. Its antigen remains unknown. MiXCR, run by TCRdb on the 5' RACE reads, gives a single entry per CDR3 protein. The table includes under 400,000 distinct CDR3 sequences, approximately 10% detected once. Study conclusions and caveats: Earlier literature documents some of the motif variants in reactive arthritis synovial fluid and blood.

Looked up from germline, CDR1 is SGHRS and CDR2 is YFSETQ. The V segment lost 5 bases and the J segment 2 bases; nucleotides outside the gene matches: 7. The CDR3 is made up of 15 amino acids. The gene calls are TRBV5-1 and TRBJ2-3, with 8 bases lining up with TRBD1. Sample: blood, either unsorted or a sorted T cell fraction (not recorded which). This clonotype was sampled from a female donor with ankylosing spondylitis or in good health (not recorded which). The CDR3 loop is CASSFRQGPTDTQYF. DNA of the CDR3: TGCGCCAGCAGTTTCAGACAGGGGCCCACAGATACGCAGTATTTT.